This T cell receptor (beta chain) was captured in a study of post-analysis software for immune sequencing data. Study summary: The cohort encompassed relapsing-remitting, secondary progressive and progressive-relapsing multiple sclerosis disease courses.

Unique molecular identifiers had been added to the TCR beta cDNA libraries. T cells numbering 1 to 10 million yielded cDNA molecules that totaled around 500,000. TCRdb called the PCR reads again in MiXCR, with one record for every CDR3 protein. The table lists 650,000 to 850,000 distinct CDR3 sequences, about 53% of them singletons. Study-wide points: Comparison of patients with controls showed about 5 TRBV segments more frequent in patients, TRBV5-6, TRBV5-1 and TRBV20-1 among them.

V lost 7 bases and J lost 8; bases outside the gene matches: 6. CDR3 length equals 14 residues. Germline values: CDR1 LGHNT, CDR2 FRNRAP. As regards this clonotype: What it binds is unknown.

The sequenced material came from blood. The chain couples TRBV12-5 to TRBJ2-1; 12 bases fit TRBD1. This sequence was found in a girl between 5 and 17 years old with multiple sclerosis. The CDR3 coding sequence is TGTGCTAGTGCCTCGGGACAGGGGGCTTATGAGCAGTTCTTC. It is translated as CASASGQGAYEQFF. Supplemented by reference TRBV12-5 and TRBJ2-1, the full variable domain reads DARVTQTPRHKVTEMGQEVTMRCQPILGHNTVFWYRQTMMQGLELLAYFRNRAPLDDSGMPKDRFSAEMPDATLATLKIQPSEPRDSAVYFCASASGQGAYEQFFGPGTRLTVL.